This T cell receptor (beta chain) was obtained from a study of a mutant IDH1 vaccine in newly diagnosed glioma. Overall study context: In weeks 1, 3, 5, 7, 11, 15, 19 and 23, patients were immunized, eight times in all. Study-wide points: Patients mounted vaccine-induced immune responses in 93.3% of cases.

Generated by immunoSEQ multiplex PCR, the TCRdb table keeps only in-frame clones and is missing some. Counted here are about 36,000 clones, about 80% occurring once; the ten biggest clones make up less than 15%. V gave up 0 bases and J gave up 4 bases, with 6 bases separating them. The length of the CDR3 is 13 residues. Germline CDR1 reads MNHEY; CDR2 reads SMNVEV (reference sequence). This clone was observed once. Its matching antigen is unknown. Time point meaning: week 11, during vaccination. In every dose of vaccine, 300 ug of mutant IDH1 20-mer peptide was given alongside topical imiquimod. Astrocytomas found in donors were new, WHO grade 3 or 4, IDH1-mutant and ATRX-lost.

The sample was peripheral blood mononuclear cells (PBMCs), taken from a glioma patient whose treatment included an IDH1 peptide vaccine. The origin of this receptor is a woman aged 30 to 39 with glioma. Some clones in this sample may be carry-over from other donors' samples. This chain uses TRBV27 with TRBJ1-1, with no clear D. The CDR3 nucleotides are TGTGCCAGCAGTTTATCGTGGGGCACTGAAGCTTTCTTT. Translation gives CASSLSWGTEAFF.